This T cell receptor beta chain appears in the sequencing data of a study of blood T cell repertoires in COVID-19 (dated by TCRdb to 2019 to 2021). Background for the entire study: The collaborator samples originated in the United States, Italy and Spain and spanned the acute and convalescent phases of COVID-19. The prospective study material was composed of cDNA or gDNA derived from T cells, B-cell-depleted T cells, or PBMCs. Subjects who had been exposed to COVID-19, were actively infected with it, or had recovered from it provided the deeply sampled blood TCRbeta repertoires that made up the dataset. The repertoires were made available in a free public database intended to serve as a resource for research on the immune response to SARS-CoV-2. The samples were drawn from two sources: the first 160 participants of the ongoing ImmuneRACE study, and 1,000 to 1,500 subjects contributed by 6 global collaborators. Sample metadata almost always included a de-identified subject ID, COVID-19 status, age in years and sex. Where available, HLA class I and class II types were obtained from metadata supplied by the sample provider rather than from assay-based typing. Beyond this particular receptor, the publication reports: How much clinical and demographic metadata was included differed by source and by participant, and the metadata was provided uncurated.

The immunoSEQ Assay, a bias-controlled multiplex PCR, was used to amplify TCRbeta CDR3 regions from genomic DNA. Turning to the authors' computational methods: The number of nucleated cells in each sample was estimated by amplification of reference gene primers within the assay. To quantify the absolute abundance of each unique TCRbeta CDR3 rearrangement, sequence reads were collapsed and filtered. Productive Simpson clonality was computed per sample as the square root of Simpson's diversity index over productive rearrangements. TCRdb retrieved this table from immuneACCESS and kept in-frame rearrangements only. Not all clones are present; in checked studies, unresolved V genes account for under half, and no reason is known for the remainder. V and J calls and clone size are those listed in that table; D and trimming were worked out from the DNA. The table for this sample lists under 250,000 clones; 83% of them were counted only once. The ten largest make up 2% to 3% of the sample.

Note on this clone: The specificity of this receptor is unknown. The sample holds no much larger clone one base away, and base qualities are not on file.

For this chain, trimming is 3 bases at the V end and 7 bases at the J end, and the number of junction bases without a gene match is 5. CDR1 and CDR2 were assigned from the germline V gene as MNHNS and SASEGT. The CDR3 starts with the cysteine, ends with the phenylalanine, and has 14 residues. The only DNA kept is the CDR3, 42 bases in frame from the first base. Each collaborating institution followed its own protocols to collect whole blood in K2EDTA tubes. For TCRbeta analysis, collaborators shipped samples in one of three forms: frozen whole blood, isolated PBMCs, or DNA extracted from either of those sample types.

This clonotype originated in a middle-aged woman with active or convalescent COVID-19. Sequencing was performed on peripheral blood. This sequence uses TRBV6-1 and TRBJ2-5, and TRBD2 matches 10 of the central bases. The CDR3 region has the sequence CASSEGEREGTQYF. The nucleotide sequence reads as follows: TGTGCCAGCAGTGAGGGCGAGCGGGAGGGGACCCAGTACTTC.